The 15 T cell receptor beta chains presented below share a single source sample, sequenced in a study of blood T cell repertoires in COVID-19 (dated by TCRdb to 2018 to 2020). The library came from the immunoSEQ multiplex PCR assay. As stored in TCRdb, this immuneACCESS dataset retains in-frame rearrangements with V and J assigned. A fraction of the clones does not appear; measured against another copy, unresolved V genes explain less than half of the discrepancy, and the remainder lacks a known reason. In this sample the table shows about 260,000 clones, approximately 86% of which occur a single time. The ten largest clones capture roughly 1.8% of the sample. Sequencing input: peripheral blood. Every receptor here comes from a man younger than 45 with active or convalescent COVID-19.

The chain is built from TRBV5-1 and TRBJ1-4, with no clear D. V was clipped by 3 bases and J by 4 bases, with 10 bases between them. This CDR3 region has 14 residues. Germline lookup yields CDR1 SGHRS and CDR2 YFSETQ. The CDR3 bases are TGCGCCAGCAGCTCGGGATCTGATAATGAAAAACTGTTTTTT. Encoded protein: CASSSGSDNEKLFF.

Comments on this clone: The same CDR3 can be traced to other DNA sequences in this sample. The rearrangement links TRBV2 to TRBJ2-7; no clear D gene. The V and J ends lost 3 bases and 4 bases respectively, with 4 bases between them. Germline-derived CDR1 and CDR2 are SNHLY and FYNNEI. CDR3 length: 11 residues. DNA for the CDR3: TGTGCCAGCAGTGACGGGTACGAGCAGTACTTC. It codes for CASSDGYEQYF.

The CDR3 here is CAWNAGSNYGYTF. CDR3 nucleotide sequence: TGTGCCTGGAATGCAGGTTCTAACTATGGCTACACCTTC. The J gene is TRBJ1-2, the V gene TRBV30; D is ambiguous. Trimming took off 4 bases at V and 0 bases at J, with 9 bases between the two ends. The CDR3 contains 13 residues. Germline values: CDR1 GTSNPN, CDR2 SVGIG (reference sequence).

Here the CDR3 reads CASSLGQGTGELFF. The CDR3 DNA is TGTGCCAGCAGCTTAGGGCAGGGAACCGGGGAGCTGTTTTTT. This chain connects TRBV7-6 to TRBJ2-2; possible D gene TRBD1, 5 bases. Trimming shortened V by 1 base and J by 5 bases, and 8 bases separated the two germline ends. This CDR3 spans 14 amino acids. The germline V gene has CDR1 SGHVS and CDR2 FNYEAQ.

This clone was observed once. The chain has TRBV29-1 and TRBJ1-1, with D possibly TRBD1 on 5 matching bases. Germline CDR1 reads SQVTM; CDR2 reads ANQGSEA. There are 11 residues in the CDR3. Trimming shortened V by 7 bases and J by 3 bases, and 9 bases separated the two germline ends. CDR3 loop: CSGIGDTEAFF. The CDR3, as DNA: TGCAGCGGGATAGGGGACACTGAAGCTTTCTTT.

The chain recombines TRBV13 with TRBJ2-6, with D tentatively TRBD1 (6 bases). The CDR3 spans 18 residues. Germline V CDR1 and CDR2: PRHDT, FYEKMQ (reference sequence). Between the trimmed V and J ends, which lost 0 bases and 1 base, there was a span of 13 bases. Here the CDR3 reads CASSLGRLTGSGANVLTF. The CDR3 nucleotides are TGTGCCAGCAGCTTAGGCCGGTTAACAGGGTCTGGGGCCAACGTCCTGACTTTC.

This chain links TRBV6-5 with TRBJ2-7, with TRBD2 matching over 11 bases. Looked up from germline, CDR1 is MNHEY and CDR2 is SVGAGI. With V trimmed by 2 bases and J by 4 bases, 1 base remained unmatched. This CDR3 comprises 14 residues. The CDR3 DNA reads TGTGCCAGCAGTTACGGACTAGCGGGTTACGAGCAGTACTTC. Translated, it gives CASSYGLAGYEQYF.

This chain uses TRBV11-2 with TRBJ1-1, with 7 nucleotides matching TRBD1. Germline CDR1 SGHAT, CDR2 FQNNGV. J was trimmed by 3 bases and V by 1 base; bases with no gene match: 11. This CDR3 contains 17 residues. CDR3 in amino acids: CASSLGRMTGFYTEAFF. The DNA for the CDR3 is TGTGCCAGCAGCTTAGGTAGGATGACAGGGTTTTACACTGAAGCTTTCTTT.

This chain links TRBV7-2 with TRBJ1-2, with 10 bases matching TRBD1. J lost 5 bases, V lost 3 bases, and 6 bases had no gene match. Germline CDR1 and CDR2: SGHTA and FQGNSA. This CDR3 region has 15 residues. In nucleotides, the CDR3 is TGTGCCAGCAGCTTGGCGGACAGGGGGTGGTATGGCTACACCTTC. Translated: CASSLADRGWYGYTF.

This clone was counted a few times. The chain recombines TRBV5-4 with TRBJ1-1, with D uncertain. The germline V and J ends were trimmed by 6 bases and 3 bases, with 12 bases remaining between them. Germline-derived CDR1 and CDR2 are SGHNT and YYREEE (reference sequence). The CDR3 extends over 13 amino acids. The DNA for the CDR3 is TGTGCCAGCACGGCTTGGGGAGACACTGAAGCTTTCTTT. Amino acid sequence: CASTAWGDTEAFF.

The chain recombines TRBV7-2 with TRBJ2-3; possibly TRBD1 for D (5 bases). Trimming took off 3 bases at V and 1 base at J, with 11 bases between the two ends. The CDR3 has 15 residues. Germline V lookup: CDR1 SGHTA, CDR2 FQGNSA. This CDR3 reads CASSLNLGGTDTQYF. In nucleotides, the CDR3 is TGTGCCAGCAGCTTGAACCTAGGGGGCACAGATACGCAGTATTTT.

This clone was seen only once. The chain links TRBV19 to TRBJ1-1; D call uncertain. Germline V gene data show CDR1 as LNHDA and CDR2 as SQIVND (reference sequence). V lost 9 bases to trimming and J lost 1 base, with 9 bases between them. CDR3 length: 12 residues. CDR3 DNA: TGTGCCAGCTTTAATTGGAACACTGAAGCTTTCTTT. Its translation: CASFNWNTEAFF.

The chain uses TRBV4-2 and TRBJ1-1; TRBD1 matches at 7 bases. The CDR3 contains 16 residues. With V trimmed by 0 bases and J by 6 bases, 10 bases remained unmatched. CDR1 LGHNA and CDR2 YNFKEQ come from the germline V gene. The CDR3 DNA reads TGTGCCAGCAGCCAAGATAGCGGCAGGGGGTTCCCTGAAGCTTTCTTT. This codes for CASSQDSGRGFPEAFF.

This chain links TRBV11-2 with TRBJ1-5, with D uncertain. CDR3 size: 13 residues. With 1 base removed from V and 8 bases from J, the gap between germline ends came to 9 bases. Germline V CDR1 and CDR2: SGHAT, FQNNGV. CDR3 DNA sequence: TGTGCCAGCAGCTTAGGACATAGAGAGCCCCAGCATTTT. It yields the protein CASSLGHREPQHF.

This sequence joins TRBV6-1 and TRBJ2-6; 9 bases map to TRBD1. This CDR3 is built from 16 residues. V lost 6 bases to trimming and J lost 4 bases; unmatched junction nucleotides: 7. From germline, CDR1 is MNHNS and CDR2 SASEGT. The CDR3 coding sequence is TGTGCCAGCAGAGAACAGGGGGCGGCAGGGGCCAACGTCCTGACTTTC. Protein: CASREQGAAGANVLTF.